This T cell receptor (beta chain) originates from a study of T-cell reconstitution after alpha-beta-depleted transplantation in children. This clonotype was seen at least ten times. Unique molecular identifiers were used to barcode this TCRbeta library. From the PCR reads, TCRdb called clonotypes with MiXCR, one entry per CDR3 protein. The table has about 610,000 distinct CDR3 sequences, approximately 10% seen once. The CDR3 has 14 residues. V lost 5 bases, J lost 3 bases, and 14 bases lay in between. Germline CDR1 DFQATT, CDR2 SNEGSKA (reference sequence). Sequences were derived from PBMCs from the stem cell graft donor, sampled from the stem cell graft. This chain connects TRBV20-1 to TRBJ1-5; D remains unclear. This TCR was sampled from a human donor who donated a stem cell graft to a child with acute myeloid leukemia. The CDR3 DNA sequence: TGCAGTGCTCGGCCCGATGGGGTCAATCAGCCCCAGCATTTT. It translates to CSARPDGVNQPQHF.